This passage covers 17 T cell receptor beta chains from one sample sequenced in a study of cytomegalovirus exposure and HLA in healthy donors. PCR used 60 Vbeta primers and 13 Jbeta primers. Libraries were prepared by immunoSEQ multiplex PCR; TCRdb keeps only in-frame clonotypes and omits some of them. The profile shows some 180,000 clones, roughly four fifths of them singletons. Sequencing was carried out using PBMCs. Receptors originate from a man younger than 35 in good health and CMV-seronegative.

The chain's CDR3 is CASSYPSGINQPQHF. CDR3 coding DNA: TGTGCCAGCAGTTACCCATCAGGGATCAATCAGCCCCAGCATTTT. This chain joins TRBV6-6 and TRBJ1-5; D is perhaps TRBD1 (5 bases). The germline gives CDR1 MNHNY, CDR2 SVGAGI (reference sequence). The length of the CDR3 is 15 residues. Trimming shortened V by 2 bases and J by 3 bases, and 11 bases separated the two germline ends.

The J gene is TRBJ2-5, the V gene TRBV7-8; D gene ambiguous. Germline CDR1 and CDR2: SGHVS and FQNEAQ. V dropped 5 bases and J dropped 0 bases, with 4 bases sitting between them. The CDR3 runs to 12 residues. DNA for the CDR3: TGTGCCAGCAGCCGGTACCAAGAGACCCAGTACTTC. Translating it yields CASSRYQETQYF.

The chain has TRBV5-4 and TRBJ2-1; D not resolved. The CDR3 has 12 residues. The germline V gene has CDR1 SGHNT and CDR2 YYREEE (reference sequence). V lost 0 bases, J lost 7 bases, and 5 bases lay in between. For the CDR3, the DNA is TGTGCCAGCAGCTTGGACCAGAATGAGCAGTTCTTC. It translates to CASSLDQNEQFF.

The chain employs TRBV27 and TRBJ1-2; TRBD1 matches 9 bases. The CDR3 covers 18 residues. Germline lookup yields CDR1 MNHEY and CDR2 SMNVEV (reference sequence). Trimming at V came to 8 bases and at J to 1 base, leaving 17 bases not matched to a gene. The CDR3 nucleotides are TGTGCCAGCCGTGGACAGGGGCGAGACCAGTTAGGTAACTATGGCTACACCTTC. It codes for CASRGQGRDQLGNYGYTF.

This chain uses TRBV2 with TRBJ2-3; D might be TRBD2 (6 bases). Germline assignment: CDR1 SNHLY and CDR2 FYNNEI. The ends were cut back, 10 bases at V and 0 bases at J, with 17 bases in the middle. The CDR3 is made up of 15 amino acids. CDR3 amino acids: CATDGVAASTDTQYF. The CDR3 DNA is TGTGCCACCGACGGCGTAGCGGCTAGCACAGATACGCAGTATTTT.

This chain links TRBV2 with TRBJ1-5; D ambiguous. Trimming removed 2 bases from V and 1 base from J, with 6 bases in between. This CDR3 is 14 amino acids long. CDR1 SNHLY and CDR2 FYNNEI come from the germline V gene. Here the CDR3 reads CASSELTSNQPQHF. CDR3 DNA sequence: TGTGCCAGCAGTGAACTCACAAGCAATCAGCCCCAGCATTTT.

This clone was picked up one time. The chain employs TRBV25-1 and TRBJ2-3, with a weak D call TRBD1 (5 bases). V lost 4 bases and J 6 bases, leaving 14 bases between the germline ends. Germline V lookup: CDR1 MGHDK, CDR2 SYGVNS. The CDR3 contains 14 residues. This CDR3 is CASSVPASGDTQYF. Written as DNA, the CDR3 is TGTGCCAGCAGTGTACCGGCCTCAGGGGATACGCAGTATTTT.

The chain combines TRBV10-2 with TRBJ1-1, with no clear D. Trimming shortened V by 2 bases and J by 8 bases, and 15 bases separated the two germline ends. Germline V lookup: CDR1 WSHSY, CDR2 SAAADI. The CDR3 loop spans 14 amino acids. The CDR3 loop reads CASSERNREREAFF. CDR3 nucleotides: TGCGCCAGCAGTGAGCGGAATAGGGAGAGGGAAGCTTTCTTT.

V and J are TRBV4-1 and TRBJ1-2; D gene unclear. This CDR3 is 16 amino acids long. Between the trimmed V and J ends, which lost 1 base and 7 bases, there was a span of 19 bases. Germline-derived CDR1 and CDR2 are MGHRA and YSYEKL. The CDR3 here is CASSQGITVNLGGYTF. In DNA, the CDR3 is TGCGCCAGCAGCCAAGGGATTACAGTCAATTTGGGTGGCTACACCTTC.

The V gene is TRBV7-9, the J gene TRBJ2-2; 16 nucleotides align to TRBD2. J gave up 4 bases and V 5 bases, and 7 bases lay outside the gene matches. Germline CDR1 is SEHNR and CDR2 is FQNEAQ (reference sequence). The CDR3 contains 18 residues. The CDR3 protein is CASSMGLAGGPRTGELFF. The CDR3 DNA follows: TGTGCCAGCAGCATGGGACTAGCGGGGGGGCCGCGCACCGGGGAGCTGTTTTTT. Together with reference TRBV7-9 and TRBJ2-2, the CDR3 gives the full variable domain: DTGVSQNPRHKITKRGQNVTFRCDPISEHNRLYWYRQTLGQGPEFLTYFQNEAQLEKSRLLSDRFSAERPKGSFSTLEIQRTEQGDSAMYLCASSMGLAGGPRTGELFFGEGSRLTVL.

The chain uses TRBV9 and TRBJ2-5; 10 positions match TRBD2. CDR1 is SGDLS, CDR2 YYNGEE, per germline. V dropped 0 bases and J dropped 1; count of bases not matched to a gene: 3. CDR3 size: 16 residues. CDR3: CASSVGASGSQETQYF. The CDR3 coding sequence is TGTGCCAGCAGCGTAGGAGCTAGCGGGAGCCAAGAGACCCAGTACTTC.

This clone occurred once. One junction end does not reproduce the germline sequence, and a read error may be involved. The V gene is TRBV7-9, the J gene TRBJ1-5; no reliable D call. The CDR3 runs to 13 residues. The germline CDR1 and CDR2 sequences are SEHNR and FQNEAQ (reference sequence). CDR3 DNA: TGTTCCAGCACCCCAGGCGGCAATCAGCCCCAGCATTTT. It is translated as CSSTPGGNQPQHF.

A few counts support this clone. This rearrangement joins TRBV9 to TRBJ2-7; 13 bases are shared with TRBD2. The CDR3 is 15 residues long. V lost 0 bases, J lost 3 bases, and 0 bases stayed unmatched. Germline V lookup: CDR1 SGDLS, CDR2 YYNGEE. The CDR3 DNA reads as TGTGCCAGCAGCGTAGGGACTAGCGGGGGCTACGAGCAGTACTTC. Translated, it gives CASSVGTSGGYEQYF.

V usage is TRBV11-2 and J usage is TRBJ2-7; D is possibly TRBD1 (6 bases). V gave up 5 bases and J gave up 7 bases, with 21 bases separating them. Germline V lookup: CDR1 SGHAT, CDR2 FQNNGV. The CDR3 sequence is 15 residues long. This chain's CDR3 is CASSRGGTPTGEQYF. The CDR3 DNA is TGTGCCAGCAGCCGAGGGGGAACTCCCACGGGAGAGCAGTACTTC.

The rearrangement uses TRBV5-1 and TRBJ2-7, with 7 bases fitting TRBD2. The germline V gene encodes CDR1 SGHRS and CDR2 YFSETQ. Trimming cost V 0 bases and J 5 bases; bases outside gene matches: 5. CDR3 size: 14 residues. The CDR3 loop reads CASSLATSIHEQYF. The CDR3 DNA reads TGCGCCAGCAGCTTGGCGACTAGCATCCACGAGCAGTACTTC.

The chain couples TRBV5-4 to TRBJ2-7; 15 bases are a match to TRBD2. Trimming cost V 4 bases and J 5 bases; bases outside gene matches: 7. The germline V gene has CDR1 SGHNT and CDR2 YYREEE (reference sequence). This CDR3 is 16 amino acids long. Here the CDR3 DNA reads TGTGCCAGCAGCACTGGACTAGCGGGAGGGCAGGACGAGCAGTACTTC. This encodes CASSTGLAGGQDEQYF. Full variable domain (remainder filled in from reference TRBV5-4 and TRBJ2-7): ETGVTQSPTHLIKTRGQQVTLRCSSQSGHNTVSWYQQALGQGPQFIFQYYREEENGRGNFPPRFSGLQFPNYSSELNVNALELDDSALYLCASSTGLAGGQDEQYFGPGTRLTVT.

The chain joins TRBV5-1 to TRBJ2-1; 10 bases are shared with TRBD2. Germline assignment: CDR1 SGHRS and CDR2 YFSETQ. With 1 base clipped from V and 11 bases from J, the junction kept 9 bases outside the gene matches. This CDR3 has 15 amino acids. The CDR3 protein is CASSLSQGSGGKQFF. The CDR3 coding sequence is TGCGCCAGCAGCTTGTCCCAAGGTAGCGGGGGGAAGCAGTTCTTC.